These T cell receptor beta chains were read from a single sample in a study of OX40 agonist ivuxolimab in advanced cancers. Produced via immunoSEQ multiplex PCR; TCRdb's table is partial and in-frame only. In the table there are over 75,000 clones, roughly 90% of which are singletons. Sequencing was performed on CD4+ or CD8+ T cells sorted from blood, taken in a trial of the OX40 agonist ivuxolimab. These receptors originate from an adult with an advanced solid tumor such as melanoma, head and neck, liver or kidney cancer. The CDR3 runs from the conserved cysteine through the conserved F or W. The D gene is left open where the match is weak. Where a row states a size, it is once, few, many or the class of an expanded clone; other rows omit it.

v_gene	abundance	d_gene	j_gene	CDR3aa	CDR3nt
TRBV9	-	TRBD2	TRBJ2-1	CASWTSGLNNEQFF	TGTGCCAGCTGGACTAGCGGTCTAAACAATGAGCAGTTCTTC
TRBV29-1	-	-	TRBJ1-2	CSIEGNGYTF	TGCAGCATTGAGGGAAATGGCTACACCTTC
TRBV5-4	-	-	TRBJ2-7	CAAGQGSQYF	TGTGCCGCGGGTCAGGGCTCGCAGTACTTC
TRBV29-1	-	TRBD1	TRBJ1-4	CSVEGPGGGEKLFF	TGCAGCGTTGAAGGGCCAGGGGGCGGCGAAAAACTGTTTTTT
TRBV4-2	-	-	TRBJ2-2	CASSQDSGGPSTGELFF	TGTGCCAGCAGCCAAGACAGTGGAGGACCATCCACCGGGGAGCTGTTTTTT
TRBV5-1	-	TRBD1	TRBJ2-6	CASSLEGQGAEGANVLTF	TGCGCCAGCAGCTTGGAGGGACAGGGGGCGGAAGGGGCCAACGTCCTGACTTTC
TRBV6-6	-	-	TRBJ1-1	CASSLTGNTEAFF	TGTGCCAGCAGCCTGACAGGGAACACTGAAGCTTTCTTT
TRBV7-9	once	-	TRBJ2-1	CASSLGAEQFF	TGTGCCAGCAGCTTAGGGGCCGAGCAGTTCTTC
TRBV7-9	few	-	TRBJ2-7	CASSLPGQEQYF	TGTGCCAGCAGCTTACCCGGACAGGAGCAGTACTTC
TRBV19	-	TRBD1	TRBJ1-2	CASTMSRDRGDYGYTF	TGTGCCAGTACCATGTCCCGGGACAGGGGGGACTATGGCTACACCTTC
TRBV11-2	few	-	TRBJ2-2	CASRSVNTGELFF	TGTGCCAGCAGATCAGTGAACACCGGGGAGCTGTTTTTT
TRBV28	-	-	TRBJ2-7	CASSSGLRANEQYF	TGTGCCAGCAGTTCCGGACTACGGGCGAACGAGCAGTACTTC
TRBV7-7	-	-	TRBJ2-5	CASSLGGVGETQYF	TGTGCTAGCAGCTTAGGGGGGGTCGGGGAGACCCAGTACTTC
TRBV28	-	TRBD1	TRBJ2-1	CASSEQGSQFF	TGTGCCAGCTCCGAACAGGGGAGCCAGTTCTTC
TRBV7-2	-	-	TRBJ2-3	CASSLAGISTDTQYF	TGTGCCAGCAGCTTAGCCGGGATCAGCACAGATACGCAGTATTTT
TRBV30	-	-	TRBJ1-1	CAWSLSRGTEAFF	TGTGCCTGGAGCCTCTCCCGGGGGACTGAAGCTTTCTTT
TRBV7-2	-	TRBD1	TRBJ1-4	CASSSYFGTDEKLFF	TGTGCCAGCAGCTCTTACTTCGGGACAGATGAAAAACTGTTTTTT
TRBV6-5	-	-	TRBJ2-7	CASSYSIQGGYEQYF	TGTGCCAGCAGTTACTCGATCCAGGGGGGCTACGAGCAGTACTTC
TRBV2	-	-	TRBJ2-7	CASSLTWDRSYEQYF	TGTGCCAGCAGCCTCACTTGGGACCGATCCTACGAGCAGTACTTC
TRBV28	few	-	TRBJ2-2	CASSLYSTGELFF	TGTGCCAGCAGTTTATACAGCACCGGGGAGCTGTTTTTT
TRBV5-6	-	TRBD1	TRBJ2-5	CASSLGRQGRYQETQYF	TGTGCCAGCAGCTTGGGGCGACAGGGCAGGTACCAAGAGACCCAGTACTTC
TRBV28	-	-	TRBJ2-6	CASNQRVSGANVLTF	TGTGCCAGCAACCAAAGAGTCTCTGGGGCCAACGTCCTGACTTTC
TRBV5-1	few	TRBD2	TRBJ2-7	CASSLASTGLAGVIPSYEQYF	TGCGCCAGCAGCTTGGCTTCGACGGGACTAGCGGGAGTCATCCCCTCCTACGAGCAGTACTTC
TRBV6-1	-	-	TRBJ1-4	CASSSKEREKLFF	TGTGCCAGCAGCTCCAAGGAGAGGGAAAAACTGTTTTTT
TRBV10-3	-	TRBD1	TRBJ2-7	CAISDRDRGASYEQYF	TGTGCCATCAGTGACAGGGACAGGGGGGCCTCCTACGAGCAGTACTTC
TRBV18	-	TRBD1	TRBJ1-3	CASSSQGTGNTIYF	TGTGCCAGCTCATCACAGGGGACTGGAAACACCATATATTTT
TRBV5-1	-	TRBD1	TRBJ1-3	CASSMTGAGNTIYF	TGCGCCAGCAGCATGACAGGGGCTGGAAACACCATATATTTT
TRBV11-2	few	TRBD2	TRBJ2-7	CASSLEGLAGTKEQYF	TGTGCCAGCAGCTTAGAAGGGCTAGCGGGAACAAAGGAGCAGTACTTC
TRBV19	-	TRBD2	TRBJ2-2	CASSGSSGANTGELFF	TGTGCCAGTAGTGGATCTAGCGGCGCGAACACCGGGGAGCTGTTTTTT
TRBV4-1	-	TRBD1	TRBJ1-5	CASSQTGLNNQPQHF	TGCGCCAGCAGCCAGACAGGGCTTAACAATCAGCCCCAGCATTTT
TRBV7-2	once	-	TRBJ2-7	CASSFSGSSYEQYF	TGTGCCAGCAGTTTTAGCGGTTCTTCCTACGAGCAGTACTTC
TRBV29-1	-	-	TRBJ1-5	CSAGDDNQPQHF	TGCAGCGCTGGGGATGATAATCAGCCCCAGCATTTT
TRBV27	-	TRBD2	TRBJ2-7	CASSYRGGLAGRYEQYF	TGTGCCAGCAGTTACCGCGGAGGGCTAGCGGGACGCTACGAGCAGTACTTC
TRBV2	-	-	TRBJ1-5	CASNRDNNQPQHF	TGTGCCAGCAACCGGGACAACAATCAGCCCCAGCATTTT
TRBV6-6	-	-	TRBJ2-7	CASSYSPGGEQYF	TGTGCCAGCAGTTACTCGCCCGGGGGCGAGCAGTACTTC
TRBV4-1	-	-	TRBJ2-2	CASSQDAVNTGELFF	TGCGCCAGCAGCCAAGATGCGGTGAACACCGGGGAGCTGTTTTTT
TRBV28	once	TRBD2	TRBJ2-4	CASSFWTSGNSVAKNIQYF	TGTGCCAGCAGTTTCTGGACTAGCGGAAACTCCGTAGCCAAAAACATTCAGTACTTC